The source of this T cell receptor (beta chain) is a study of T cells in localized non-small cell lung cancer. General study points: Compared with tumor, uninvolved adjacent lung displayed greater T cell clonality, ranking highest overall.

Only in-frame clones appear in the TCRdb table, and some are missing; sequencing was by immunoSEQ multiplex PCR. This table holds tens of thousands of clones, about 85% found once. Worth noting for this clone: Antigen specificity is unknown.

The V end was cut by 7 bases, the J end by 5 bases, with 18 bases between. The CDR3 totals 14 residues. Germline V lookup: CDR1 MNHNY, CDR2 SVGAGI (reference sequence). The clonotype was recovered from a man aged 40-75 years with stage III lung adenocarcinoma. The source was peripheral blood mononuclear cells, collected before any cancer treatment. This chain joins TRBV6-6 and TRBJ2-7; D may be TRBD2 (6 bases). CDR3 region: CASTSGVGVDEQYF. The DNA for the CDR3 is TGTGCCAGCACTTCGGGGGTGGGTGTAGACGAGCAGTACTTC.